A selection of T cell receptor beta chains follows, all from one sample in a study of T-cell reconstitution after alpha-beta-depleted transplantation in children. TCRdb called the PCR reads again in MiXCR, with one record for every CDR3 protein. Among some 520,000 distinct CDR3 sequences listed, over 25% were seen once. The specimen was PBMCs from the stem cell graft donor, collected from the stem cell graft. These receptors were collected from a human donor who donated a stem cell graft to a child with aplastic anemia. Both conserved end residues are part of each CDR3. D genes are given only for firm matches. The size entry is marked missing in some rows and otherwise reads once, few, many or a size class.

v_call	clone_size	cdr3_length	d_call	j_call	cdr3_aa	cdr3_nt
TRBV11-1	NA	14	NA	TRBJ2-5	CASSLAWPVQTQYF	TGTGCCAGCAGCTTAGCATGGCCCGTGCAGACCCAGTACTTC
TRBV12-3/TRBV12-4	few	16	TRBD1	TRBJ1-4	CASKGRQGVTNEKLFF	TGTGCCAGCAAAGGGAGGCAGGGGGTAACTAATGAAAAACTGTTTTTT
TRBV6-1	NA	14	NA	TRBJ1-2	CASMPVGRGYGYTF	TGTGCCAGTATGCCGGTAGGCAGGGGCTATGGCTACACCTTC
TRBV5-1	few	17	TRBD2	TRBJ2-3	CASSFRLAGDAGDTQYF	TGCGCCAGCAGCTTCAGACTAGCGGGAGATGCTGGAGATACGCAGTATTTT
TRBV9	few	18	TRBD2	TRBJ2-6	CASSVAVSGGSGANVLTF	TGTGCCAGCAGCGTAGCTGTTAGCGGGGGTTCTGGGGCCAACGTCCTGACTTTC
TRBV7-9	few	14	TRBD1	TRBJ1-3	CASNPPTGGNTIYF	TGTGCCAGCAACCCCCCGACAGGGGGAAACACCATATATTTT
TRBV11-1	NA	18	NA	TRBJ2-7	CASSPTHRTSWSSYEQYF	TGTGCCAGCAGCCCAACACACAGGACATCTTGGAGCTCCTACGAGCAGTACTTC
TRBV30	NA	12	NA	TRBJ1-1	CAWSPGPTEAFF	TGTGCCTGGAGTCCGGGGCCCACTGAAGCTTTCTTT
TRBV15	few	16	TRBD2	TRBJ2-3	CATSRDSAGGGDTQYF	TGTGCCACCAGCAGAGATTCGGCGGGAGGAGGAGATACGCAGTATTTT
TRBV6-5	many	15	NA	TRBJ2-6	CASSYRVSGANVLTF	TGTGCCAGCAGTTACAGGGTTTCTGGGGCCAACGTCCTGACTTTC
TRBV6-2/TRBV6-3	few	15	TRBD2	TRBJ2-3	CATTRLAGLTDTQYF	TGTGCCACCACAAGGCTAGCGGGATTGACAGATACGCAGTATTTT
TRBV7-8	NA	14	NA	TRBJ1-3	CASSLGISGNTIYF	TGTGCCAGCAGCTTAGGTATCTCTGGAAACACCATATATTTT
TRBV20-1	NA	11	NA	TRBJ2-1	CSANVLSEQFF	TGCAGTGCTAACGTCCTTTCGGAGCAGTTCTTC
TRBV30	NA	12	TRBD1	TRBJ2-5	CAWDRAQETQYF	TGTGCCTGGGACAGGGCCCAAGAGACCCAGTACTTC
TRBV12-5	few	15	NA	TRBJ2-3	CASGPGVLSTDTQYF	TGTGCTAGTGGTCCGGGAGTCCTCAGCACAGATACGCAGTATTTT
TRBV7-9	NA	14	TRBD1	TRBJ1-2	CASSLPDRGHGYTF	TGTGCCAGCAGCTTACCGGACAGGGGTCATGGCTACACCTTC
TRBV2	NA	16	TRBD1	TRBJ1-1	CASSEAKGTGNTEAFF	TGTGCCAGCAGTGAAGCGAAGGGGACAGGGAACACTGAAGCTTTCTTT
TRBV5-1	many	11	NA	TRBJ2-3	CASSLGDTQYF	TGTGCCAGCAGCTTAGGGGATACGCAGTATTTT
TRBV6-5	NA	13	NA	TRBJ1-2	CASMTRNNYGYTF	TGTGCCAGCATGACTAGAAATAACTATGGCTACACCTTC
TRBV5-5	NA	15	TRBD1	TRBJ1-4	CASSLRQGGNEKLFF	TGTGCCAGCAGCCTACGACAGGGGGGAAATGAAAAACTGTTTTTT
TRBV7-9	NA	15	NA	TRBJ2-5	CASSLAEVATETQYF	TGTGCCAGCAGCTTAGCAGAGGTAGCGACGGAGACCCAGTACTTC
TRBV12-3/TRBV12-4	NA	13	NA	TRBJ1-2	CASSYEDFYGYTF	TGTGCCAGCAGTTATGAGGACTTCTATGGCTACACCTTC
TRBV7-2	NA	14	TRBD2	TRBJ2-1	CASSSVISAGVVGF	TGTGCCAGCAGCTCCGTGATTTCAGCGGGAGTAGTGGGCTTC
TRBV27	few	14	NA	TRBJ1-1	CASSLSSGSTEAFF	TGTGCCAGCAGTTTATCCAGCGGCAGCACTGAAGCTTTCTTT
TRBV15	few	15	NA	TRBJ2-7	CATSRYSGASYEQYF	TGTGCCACCAGCAGGTACTCAGGCGCATCCTACGAGCAGTACTTC
TRBV6-2/TRBV6-3	few	14	TRBD1	TRBJ1-2	CASSYGQGPYGYTF	TGTGCCAGCAGTTACGGACAGGGCCCCTATGGCTACACCTTC
TRBV5-1	NA	14	NA	TRBJ1-6	CASSLADESSPLHF	TGCGCCAGCAGCTTGGCGGACGAGAGTTCACCCCTCCACTTT
TRBV5-1	NA	17	NA	TRBJ1-1	CASSVALQSGGSTEAFF	TGCGCCAGCAGCGTAGCTTTACAGTCTGGGGGATCCACTGAAGCTTTCTTT
TRBV9	NA	13	NA	TRBJ1-1	CASSVQRNTEAFF	TGTGCCAGCAGCGTACAGCGGAACACTGAAGCTTTCTTT
TRBV12-3/TRBV12-4	few	11	NA	TRBJ2-3	CASSWGTAQYF	TGTGCCAGCAGTTGGGGTACTGCGCAGTATTTT
TRBV7-9	NA	12	NA	TRBJ1-2	CASSLGSIGYTF	TGTGCCAGCAGCTTAGGTTCCATCGGCTACACCTTC
TRBV7-9	NA	12	NA	TRBJ1-6	CASSLVSKALHF	TGTGCCAGCAGCTTAGTGAGCAAAGCCCTCCACTTT
TRBV7-9	NA	16	TRBD1	TRBJ2-5	CASSPPGTDIQETQYF	TGTGCCAGCAGCCCTCCCGGGACAGATATCCAAGAGACCCAGTACTTC